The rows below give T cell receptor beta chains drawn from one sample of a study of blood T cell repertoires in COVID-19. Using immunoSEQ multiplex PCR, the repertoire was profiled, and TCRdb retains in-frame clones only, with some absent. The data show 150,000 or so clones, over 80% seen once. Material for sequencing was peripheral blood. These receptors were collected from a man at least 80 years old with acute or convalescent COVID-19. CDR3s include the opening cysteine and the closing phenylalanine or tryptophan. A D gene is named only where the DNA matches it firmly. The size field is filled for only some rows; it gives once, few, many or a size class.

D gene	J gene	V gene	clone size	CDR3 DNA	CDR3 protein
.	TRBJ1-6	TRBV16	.	TGTGCCAGCAGCCAAGGGGGGTATAATTCACCCCTCCACTTT	CASSQGGYNSPLHF
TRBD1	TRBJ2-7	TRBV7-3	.	TGTGCCAGCAGCCCCTCGGGACAGAACTCCTACGAGCAGTACTTC	CASSPSGQNSYEQYF
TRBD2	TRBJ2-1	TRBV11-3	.	TGTGCCAGCAGCCCCGAGGGGACTAGGAATGAGCAGTTCTTC	CASSPEGTRNEQFF
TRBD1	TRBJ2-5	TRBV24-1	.	TGTGCCACCAGCTCCGGGACAGGGGGCCAAGAGACCCAGTACTTC	CATSSGTGGQETQYF
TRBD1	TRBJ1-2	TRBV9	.	TGTGCCGGCAGCGTAGACGACAGGGGAGGACACTATGGCTACACCTTC	CAGSVDDRGGHYGYTF
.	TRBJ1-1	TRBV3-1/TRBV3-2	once	TGTGCCAGCAGCCAAGTAGGGCAGGGGAACACTGAAGCTTTCTTT	CASSQVGQGNTEAFF
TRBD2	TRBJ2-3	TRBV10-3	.	TGTGCCATCAGTGAGGGGTACAGGGTTGTCGCGGGGGGGCCCTTCACAGATACGCAGTATTTT	CAISEGYRVVAGGPFTDTQYF
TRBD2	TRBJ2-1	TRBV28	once	TGTGCCAGCAGTGCGGGGGGACCGACCTACAATGAGCAGTTCTTC	CASSAGGPTYNEQFF
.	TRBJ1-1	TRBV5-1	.	TGCGCCAGCAGCTCCACGGGGGGAAACACTGAAGCTTTCTTT	CASSSTGGNTEAFF
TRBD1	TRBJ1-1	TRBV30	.	TGTGCCTGGAGTGTTCTAAGGGGGCTTGGCACTGAAGCTTTCTTT	CAWSVLRGLGTEAFF
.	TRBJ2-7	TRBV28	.	TGTGCCAGCAGCCCCGCGTGGCAGGGTAGCTACGAGCAGTACTTC	CASSPAWQGSYEQYF
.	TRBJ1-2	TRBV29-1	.	TGCAGCGTAATGACAGCCAACTATGGCTACACCTTC	CSVMTANYGYTF
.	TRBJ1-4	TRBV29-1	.	TGCAGCGTTGGGGGGGACGGTTTCGAAAAACTGTTTTTT	CSVGGDGFEKLFF
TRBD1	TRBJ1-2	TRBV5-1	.	TGCGCCAGCAGCTTTGGGGGACAGGGCGGCTATGGCTACACCTTC	CASSFGGQGGYGYTF
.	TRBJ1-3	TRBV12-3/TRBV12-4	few	TGTGCCAGCAGTTCGGCTGGAAACACCATATATTTT	CASSSAGNTIYF
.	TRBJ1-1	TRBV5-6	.	TGTGCCAGCAGCTTGGAGTCGACAGGCCCGAACACTGAAGCTTTCTTT	CASSLESTGPNTEAFF
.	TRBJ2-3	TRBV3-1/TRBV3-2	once	TGTGCCAGCAGCTCCAGCTGGAGTCAGGGGGATACGCAGTATTTT	CASSSSWSQGDTQYF
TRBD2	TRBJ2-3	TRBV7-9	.	TGTGCCAGCAGCCAAGGACTAGCGGTTAGCACAGATACGCAGTATTTT	CASSQGLAVSTDTQYF
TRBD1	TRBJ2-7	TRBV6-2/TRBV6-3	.	TGTGCCAGCAGTACGGGACAGCTAAATCTGGGGAAGCAGTACTTC	CASSTGQLNLGKQYF
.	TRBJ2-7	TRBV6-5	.	TGTGCCAGCGGCAACAGGGTAGCGGGCTACGAGCAGTACTTC	CASGNRVAGYEQYF
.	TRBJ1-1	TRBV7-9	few	TGTGCCAGCAGCTTCCAGTTTGGCACTGAAGCTTTCTTT	CASSFQFGTEAFF
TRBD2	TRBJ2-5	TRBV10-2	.	TGCGCCAGCAGTGGGCTACCAGCGGGAGGGCGAGAGACCCAGTACTTC	CASSGLPAGGRETQYF
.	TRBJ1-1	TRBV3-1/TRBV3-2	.	TGTGCCAGCAGCCGGACAAAGACTGAAGCTTTCTTT	CASSRTKTEAFF
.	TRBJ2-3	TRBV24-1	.	TGTGCCACCAGTGATTTAAGTGGAACACAGGGTGATACGCAGTATTTT	CATSDLSGTQGDTQYF
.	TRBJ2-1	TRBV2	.	TGTGCCAGCACTAGAAGGGAGACCCAGCAGTTCTTC	CASTRRETQQFF
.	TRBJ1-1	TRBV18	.	TGTGCCAGCTCACCGACACAACTGGGGAACACTGAAGCTTTCTTT	CASSPTQLGNTEAFF
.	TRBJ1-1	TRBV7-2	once	TGTGCCAGCAGCGCCTCGGTCAGGGAGGCTGAAGCTTTCTTT	CASSASVREAEAFF
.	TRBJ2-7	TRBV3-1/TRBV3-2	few	TGTGCCAGCAGCCACTCGGGCGAGCAGTACTTC	CASSHSGEQYF
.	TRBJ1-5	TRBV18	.	TGTGCCAGCTCACCGAGTTCGGGGAAACAGCCCCAGCATTTT	CASSPSSGKQPQHF
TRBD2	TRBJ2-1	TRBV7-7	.	TGTGCCAGCAGCCGTACGGGAGGGAGGGATGAGCAGTTCTTC	CASSRTGGRDEQFF
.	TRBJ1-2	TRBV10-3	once	TGTGCCATCGGGGAGAGACCAAACTATGGCTACACCTTC	CAIGERPNYGYTF
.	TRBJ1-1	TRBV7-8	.	TGTGCCAGCAGCTTAGGATATGGGGCTCCCACTGAAGCTTTCTTT	CASSLGYGAPTEAFF
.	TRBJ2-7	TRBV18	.	TGTGCCAGCTCACCTGGGCAGTCGCCTACCTACGAGCAGTACTTC	CASSPGQSPTYEQYF
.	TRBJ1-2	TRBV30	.	TGTGCCTGGACCCTTTCCGGCAGCGCGACTTATGGCTACACCTTC	CAWTLSGSATYGYTF
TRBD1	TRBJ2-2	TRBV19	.	TGTGCCAGTAGTATGAGGACAGGGGGCACCGGGGAGCTGTTTTTT	CASSMRTGGTGELFF